The 4 T cell receptor beta chains reported below all come from one sample, sequenced in a study of blood T cell repertoires in COVID-19. Data came from immunoSEQ multiplex PCR; TCRdb stores just in-frame clones and leaves some out. Of under 450,000 clones detected, 89% appear once; the ten largest clones hold about 1.4%. The source material was peripheral blood. The receptor set was obtained from a woman in her 40s with COVID-19, enrolled during active disease.

This sequence joins TRBV18 and TRBJ1-5; the D gene is possibly TRBD1 (6 bases). The CDR3 is 13 amino acids. Germline CDR1 is KGHSH and CDR2 is LQKENI. Deletions cut 1 base from V and 10 bases from J, with 11 bases between. DNA for the CDR3: TGTGCCAGCTCACCACGGGGGCAGGGTCCCCAGCATTTT. It specifies CASSPRGQGPQHF.

The rearrangement links TRBV5-4 to TRBJ1-2, with TRBD1 matching 12 bases. The junction had 8 bases not matched to a gene; V was cut back by 0 bases and J by 2 bases. CDR1 is SGHNT, CDR2 YYREEE, per germline (reference sequence). The CDR3 runs to 18 residues. CDR3 region: CASSLAPRGQGANYGYTF. The CDR3 DNA is TGTGCCAGCAGCTTGGCCCCAAGGGGACAGGGGGCCAACTATGGCTACACCTTC.

This chain joins TRBV6-2 or TRBV6-3 and TRBJ1-5; 8 bases align to TRBD1. Germline CDR1 and CDR2: MNHEY and SVGEGT. The length of the CDR3 is 18 residues. The V segment lost 0 bases and the J segment 7 bases; nucleotides outside the gene matches: 14. The CDR3 DNA is TGTGCCAGCAGTTACTCTCGTGTAGGCAGGGGGCAAGGACAGCCCCAGCATTTT. Translation: CASSYSRVGRGQGQPQHF.

For this clone: Other DNA sequences from this sample encode an identical CDR3 as well. CDR3 DNA: TGTGCCAGCAGCCAAGCAGCAGGGGGGAACACTGAAGCTTTCTTT. It codes for CASSQAAGGNTEAFF. The chain combines TRBV3-1 (or the pseudogene TRBV3-2) with TRBJ1-1, with 7 positions matching TRBD1. V shed 1 base and J 1 base; nucleotides not matched to a gene: 3. This CDR3 is 15 amino acids long. Germline CDR1 and CDR2: LGHDT and YNNKEL (reference sequence).